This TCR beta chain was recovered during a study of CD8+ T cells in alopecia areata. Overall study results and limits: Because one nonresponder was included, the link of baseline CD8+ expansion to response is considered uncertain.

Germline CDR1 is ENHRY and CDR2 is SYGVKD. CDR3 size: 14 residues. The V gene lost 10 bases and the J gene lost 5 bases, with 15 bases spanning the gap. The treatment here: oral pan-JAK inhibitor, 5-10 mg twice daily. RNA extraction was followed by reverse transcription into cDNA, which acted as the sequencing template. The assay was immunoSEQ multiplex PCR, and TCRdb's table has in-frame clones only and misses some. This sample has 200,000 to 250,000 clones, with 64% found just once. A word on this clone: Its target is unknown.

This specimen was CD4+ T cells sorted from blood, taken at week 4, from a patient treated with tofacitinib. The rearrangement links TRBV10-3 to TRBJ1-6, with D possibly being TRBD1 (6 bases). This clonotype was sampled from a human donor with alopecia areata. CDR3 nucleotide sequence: TGTGCCACCAAACAGGGCCTTAATAATTCACCCCTCCACTTT. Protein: CATKQGLNNSPLHF.